This TCR beta chain was recovered during a study of radiation and T cells in renal cell carcinoma (dated by TCRdb to the early 2020s). For the study in its entirety: TCR beta sequencing covered approximately 51 samples in total, comprising approximately 26 tumors and around 27 peripheral blood samples. The last blood draw happened 4 weeks after radiation, timed to coincide with nephrectomy. Across all 50 or so samples, around 4,000,000 unique CDR3 nucleotide sequences, encoding 2.5 million to 3 million unique CDR3 amino acid sequences, were identified.

Including cysteine and phenylalanine, the CDR3 has 12 amino acids. The CDR3 DNA has 36 bases and is translated from base 1. The germline V gene specifies ENHRY as CDR1 and SYGVKD as CDR2. The paper's findings and limits, for the study overall: In blood, the top tumor clonotypes increased between baseline and 2 weeks post-radiation and then shrank by 4 weeks, which suggests that tumor-resident clones expanded only transiently. Because the trial had a single-armed design, the trial could not examine how radiation dose or scheduling affected the TCR repertoire. Tracking of blood repertoire dynamics stopped at approximately four weeks after treatment, with no follow-up past that point. Because pretreatment tumor biopsies were not available, the baseline intratumoral presence of clonotypes could not be determined.

Reading the label with the study, this specimen's time point is: blood 4 weeks post-SBRT, at nephrectomy. The treatment or condition label for this specimen denotes: 15 Gy SBRT to primary tumor, nephrectomy 4 weeks later. The samples were drawn from a clinical trial, where primary renal cell carcinomas were treated with 15 Gy of stereotactic body radiation therapy and then removed by nephrectomy 4 weeks afterward. To follow tumor-enriched clonotypes, serial peripheral blood was collected from radiation-treated patients at baseline and at 2 weeks and 4 weeks after SBRT. Renal cell carcinoma with clear cell pathology was present in all patients. The QIAamp DNA Blood Mini Kit (Qiagen) was used to prepare genomic DNA for TCR sequencing. The analyses included only samples that passed all quality control checks. This clone was recorded a few times. What this receptor recognizes is not known. The junction does not match germline at one end; this may be a read error.

TCR beta libraries were generated from genomic DNA with the immunoSEQ kit, following the manufacturer's recommendations. To prepare the libraries, a first multiplex PCR with proprietary primers was run, followed by a second PCR that added unique barcodes, and a bead cleanup was done after each round. Each sample batch included a kit-provided positive control reaction and a negative control reaction. The final libraries were assessed on an Agilent 4200 TapeStation D1000 ScreenTape, pooled by volume, and quantified by qPCR. Sequencing was performed on an Illumina NextSeq500 with a MidOutput 150-cycle cartridge, and 156 Read1 and 15 Index1 cycles were run with kit custom primers. The pooled library was loaded at 0.9 to 1 pM with a roughly 20% PhiX control spike-in. Per the source publication's procedure: Vendor-processed data were analyzed in R, and a clonotype was defined as all T cells sharing the same CDR3 nucleotide sequence. For clone abundance analyses, frequencies were normalized to the 10,000 most abundant clones in each sample. Public T cell clones, which averaged fewer than five per sample, were excluded before analysis. An abundance difference of at least 32-fold between compartments was the criterion for calling clonotypes tumor-enriched or baseline blood-enriched. A beta-binomial differential abundance model was used to identify clonotypes that expanded or contracted between blood time points. Tumor-blood repertoire similarity was measured with the Baroni-Urbani and Buser coefficient, and groups were compared using two-tailed Wilcoxon tests in R. TCRdb retrieved this table from immuneACCESS and kept in-frame rearrangements only. Not all clones are present; in checked studies, unresolved V genes account for under half, and no reason is known for the remainder. D and trimming come from the DNA, and the V and J calls and clone size come from that table. This sample has over 60,000 clones in its table, and roughly 83% of those were observed once. 2.4% of the sample is in the top ten clones.

This clonotype was sampled from a woman aged 55-75 years with renal cell carcinoma. The rearranged chain carries TRBV10-3 and TRBJ1-2; no D gene is confidently identified. This material consisted of blood, taken from a patient whose treatment included radiotherapy and nephrectomy. The DNA is as follows: TGTGCCATCAGTGAGTCTGGGCGGAGAGTCGCCTTC. This yields the protein CAISESGRRVAF.